The TCR beta chain under discussion was sequenced for a study of blood T cell repertoires in COVID-19. Overall study context: Some COVID-19 samples were acute and others convalescent; all came from the United States, Italy and Spain.

Data came from immunoSEQ multiplex PCR; TCRdb stores just in-frame clones and leaves some out. The sample records approximately 300,000 clones, approximately 84% being singletons. Individuals drawn from 24 US areas were roughly 18 to 100 years old. Clinical history reported by participants formed the basis on which cohorts were assigned. Cohort 3 donors were reported recovered after two negative PCRs, clearance, or symptom resolution. CDR1 is SGHNT, CDR2 YYREEE, per germline (reference sequence). V was clipped by 4 bases and J by 1 base; unmatched bases: 1. CDR3 length equals 14 residues. What was sequenced was PBMCs or T cells enriched from blood (not recorded which). The receptor's source is a young man who had recovered from COVID-19. This chain joins TRBV5-4 and TRBJ2-3; TRBD2 matches at 9 bases. CDR3 DNA sequence: TGTGCCAGCAGCGCGGGGGGGCGCACAGATACGCAGTATTTT. It specifies CASSAGGRTDTQYF.